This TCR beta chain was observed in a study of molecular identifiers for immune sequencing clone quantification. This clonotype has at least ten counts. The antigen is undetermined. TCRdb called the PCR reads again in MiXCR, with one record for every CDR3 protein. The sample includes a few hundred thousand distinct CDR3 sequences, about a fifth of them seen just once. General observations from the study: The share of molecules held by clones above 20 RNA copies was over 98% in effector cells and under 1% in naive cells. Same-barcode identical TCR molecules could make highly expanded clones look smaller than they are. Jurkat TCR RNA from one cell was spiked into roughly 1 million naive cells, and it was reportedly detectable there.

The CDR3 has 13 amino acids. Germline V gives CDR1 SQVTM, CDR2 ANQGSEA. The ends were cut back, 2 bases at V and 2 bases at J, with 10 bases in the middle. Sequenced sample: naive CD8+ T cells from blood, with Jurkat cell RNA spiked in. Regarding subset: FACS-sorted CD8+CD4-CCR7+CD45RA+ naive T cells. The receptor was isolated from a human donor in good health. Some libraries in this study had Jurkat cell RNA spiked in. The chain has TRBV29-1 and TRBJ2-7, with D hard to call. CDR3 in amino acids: CSVEPENTYEQYF. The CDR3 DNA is TGCAGCGTTGAACCTGAGAACACCTACGAGCAGTACTTC.